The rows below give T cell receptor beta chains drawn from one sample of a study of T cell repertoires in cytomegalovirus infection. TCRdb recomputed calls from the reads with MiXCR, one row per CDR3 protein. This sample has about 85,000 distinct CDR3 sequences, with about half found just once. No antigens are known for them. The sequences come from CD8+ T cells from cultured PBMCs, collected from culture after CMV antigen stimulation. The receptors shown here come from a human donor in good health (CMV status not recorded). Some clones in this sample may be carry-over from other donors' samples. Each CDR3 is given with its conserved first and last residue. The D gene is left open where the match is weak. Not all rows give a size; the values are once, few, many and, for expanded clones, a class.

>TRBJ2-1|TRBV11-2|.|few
CASSQPYNEQFF
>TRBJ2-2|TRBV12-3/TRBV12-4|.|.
CASSPPSYNTGELFF
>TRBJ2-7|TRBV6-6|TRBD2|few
CASSYSLSGRLPVEQYF
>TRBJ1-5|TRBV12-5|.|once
CASGLVVMEGDNQPQHF
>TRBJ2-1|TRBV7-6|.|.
CASSLAGAGYNEQFF
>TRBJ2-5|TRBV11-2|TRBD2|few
CASSFRAGGLETQYF
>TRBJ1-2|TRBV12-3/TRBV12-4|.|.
CASSLSPRQEYGYTF
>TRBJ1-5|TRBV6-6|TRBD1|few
CASVRRGQDQPQHF
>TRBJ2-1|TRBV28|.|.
CASSLGQANYNEQFF
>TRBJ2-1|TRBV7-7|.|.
CASSSRLGDEQFF
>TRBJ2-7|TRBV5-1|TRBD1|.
CASSRGTGVAEQYF
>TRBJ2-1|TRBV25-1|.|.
CASSANLPPPYNEQFF
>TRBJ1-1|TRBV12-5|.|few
CASGGGGFSGAFF
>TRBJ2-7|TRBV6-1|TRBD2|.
CASEGAGGPGEQYF
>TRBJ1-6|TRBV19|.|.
CASGRSPLHF
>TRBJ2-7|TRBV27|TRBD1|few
CASGGQVVGEQYF
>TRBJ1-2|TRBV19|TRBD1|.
CATTTRRTGLDYGYTF
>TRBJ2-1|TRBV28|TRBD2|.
CASSLLGAGEPSNEQFF
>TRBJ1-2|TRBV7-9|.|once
CASSSTGDKNYGYTF
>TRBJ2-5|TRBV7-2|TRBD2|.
CASSQGLAGEQETQYF
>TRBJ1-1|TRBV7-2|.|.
CASSLVRARTNTEAFF
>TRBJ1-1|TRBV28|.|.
CASRSPYSLNTEAFF
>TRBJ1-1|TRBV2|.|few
CASRPGHTNTEAFF
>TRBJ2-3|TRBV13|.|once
CASSLGRGDTQYF
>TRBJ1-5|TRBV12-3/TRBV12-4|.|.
CASREGGPQHF
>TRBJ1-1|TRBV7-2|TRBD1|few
CASSATGSLAEAFF
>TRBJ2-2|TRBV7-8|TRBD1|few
CASSYTGGGVAGELFF
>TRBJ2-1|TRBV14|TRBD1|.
CASSAYRGYQFF
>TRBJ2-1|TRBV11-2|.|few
CASSLDRSNEQFF
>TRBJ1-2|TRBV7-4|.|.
CASTGAGPSYGYTF
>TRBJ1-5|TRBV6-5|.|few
CASSPIPGGYQPQHF
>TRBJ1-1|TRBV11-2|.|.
CASSGRGFRAEAFF
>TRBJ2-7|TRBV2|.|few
CASRYGGYEQYF
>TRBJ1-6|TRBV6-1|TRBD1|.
CASSETGEPYNSPLHF
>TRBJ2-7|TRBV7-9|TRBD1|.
CASSRGQAYEQYF
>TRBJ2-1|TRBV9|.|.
CASSDEEFYNEQFF
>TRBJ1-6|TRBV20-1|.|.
CSALGGGSYNSPLHF
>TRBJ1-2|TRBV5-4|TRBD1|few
CASSQPGTGNGYTF
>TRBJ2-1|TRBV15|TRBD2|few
CATSRGAGGPGAYNEQFF
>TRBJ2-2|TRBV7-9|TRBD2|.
CASSGTSGIFTGELFF
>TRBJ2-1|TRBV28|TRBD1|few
CASSSPGQGAAGSYNEQFF
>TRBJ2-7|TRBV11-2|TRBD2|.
CASSFLLAGVGNEQYF
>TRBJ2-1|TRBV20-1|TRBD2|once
CSAREYSGVYNEQFF
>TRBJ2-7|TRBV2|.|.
CASSPGTAQGEQYF
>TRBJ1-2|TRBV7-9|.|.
CASSLARGTNYGYTF
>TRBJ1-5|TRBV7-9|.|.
CASSPGKGGNQPQHF
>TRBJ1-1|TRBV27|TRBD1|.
CASSPRTGWTPEAFF
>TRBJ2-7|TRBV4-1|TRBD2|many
CASSGSSSGGYEQYF